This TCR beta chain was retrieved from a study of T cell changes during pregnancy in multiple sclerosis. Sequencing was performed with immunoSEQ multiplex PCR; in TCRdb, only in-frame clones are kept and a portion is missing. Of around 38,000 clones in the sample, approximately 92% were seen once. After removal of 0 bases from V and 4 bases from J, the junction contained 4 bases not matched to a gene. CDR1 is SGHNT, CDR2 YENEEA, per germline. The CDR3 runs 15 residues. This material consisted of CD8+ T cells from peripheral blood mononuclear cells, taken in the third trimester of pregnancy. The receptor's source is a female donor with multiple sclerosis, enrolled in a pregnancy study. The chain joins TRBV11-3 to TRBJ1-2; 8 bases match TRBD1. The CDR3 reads CASSLDSTGAYGYTF. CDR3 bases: TGTGCCAGCAGCTTAGACTCGACAGGGGCCTATGGCTACACCTTC.